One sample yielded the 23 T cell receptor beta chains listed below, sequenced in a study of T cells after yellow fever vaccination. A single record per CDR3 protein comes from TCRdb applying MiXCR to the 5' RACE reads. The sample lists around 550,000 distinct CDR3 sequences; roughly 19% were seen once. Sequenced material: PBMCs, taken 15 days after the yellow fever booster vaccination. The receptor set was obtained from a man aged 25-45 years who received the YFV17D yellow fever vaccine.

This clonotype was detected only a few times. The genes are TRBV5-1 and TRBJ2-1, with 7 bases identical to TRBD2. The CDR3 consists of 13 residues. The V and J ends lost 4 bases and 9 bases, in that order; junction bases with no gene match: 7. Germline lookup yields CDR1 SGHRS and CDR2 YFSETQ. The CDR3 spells CASSPWRETEQFF. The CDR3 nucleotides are TGCGCCAGCAGCCCCTGGCGGGAGACTGAGCAGTTCTTC.

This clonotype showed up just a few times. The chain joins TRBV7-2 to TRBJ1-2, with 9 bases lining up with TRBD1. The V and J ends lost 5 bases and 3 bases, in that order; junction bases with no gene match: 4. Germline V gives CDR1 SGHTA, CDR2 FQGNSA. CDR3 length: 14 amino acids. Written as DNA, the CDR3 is TGTGCCAGCAGCACGACAGGGGGTTACTATGGCTACACCTTC. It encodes CASSTTGGYYGYTF.

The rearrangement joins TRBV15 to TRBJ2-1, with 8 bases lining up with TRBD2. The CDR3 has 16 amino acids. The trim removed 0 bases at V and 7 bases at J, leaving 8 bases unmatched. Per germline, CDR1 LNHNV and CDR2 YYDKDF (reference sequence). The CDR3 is CATSREGLDIRNEQFF. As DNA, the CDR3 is TGTGCCACCAGCAGAGAGGGACTAGATATTCGGAATGAGCAGTTCTTC.

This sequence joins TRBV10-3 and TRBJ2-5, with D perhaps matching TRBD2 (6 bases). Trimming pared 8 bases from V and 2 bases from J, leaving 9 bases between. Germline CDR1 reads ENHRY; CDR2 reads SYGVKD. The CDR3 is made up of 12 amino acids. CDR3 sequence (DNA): TGTGCCATCGGGACTTTTCAAGAGACCCAGTACTTC. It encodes CAIGTFQETQYF.

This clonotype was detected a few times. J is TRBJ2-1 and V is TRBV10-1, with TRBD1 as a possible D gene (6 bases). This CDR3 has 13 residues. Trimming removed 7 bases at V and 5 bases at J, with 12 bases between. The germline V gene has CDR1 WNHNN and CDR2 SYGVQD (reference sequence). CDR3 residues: CASKGGTHNEQFF. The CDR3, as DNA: TGCGCCAGCAAAGGGGGTACCCACAATGAGCAGTTCTTC.

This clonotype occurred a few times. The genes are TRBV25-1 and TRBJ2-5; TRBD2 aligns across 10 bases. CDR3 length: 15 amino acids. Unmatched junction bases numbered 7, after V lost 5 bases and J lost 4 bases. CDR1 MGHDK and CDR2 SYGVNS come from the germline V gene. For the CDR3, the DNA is TGTGCCAGCAGTTTCCGGACTAGCGGTGGAGAGACCCAGTACTTC. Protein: CASSFRTSGGETQYF.

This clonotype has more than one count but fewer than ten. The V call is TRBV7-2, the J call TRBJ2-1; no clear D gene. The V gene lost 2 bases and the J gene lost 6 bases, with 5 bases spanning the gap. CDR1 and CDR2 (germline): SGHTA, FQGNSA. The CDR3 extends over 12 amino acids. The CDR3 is CASSLYVNEQFF. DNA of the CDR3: TGTGCCAGCAGCTTATATGTCAATGAGCAGTTCTTC.

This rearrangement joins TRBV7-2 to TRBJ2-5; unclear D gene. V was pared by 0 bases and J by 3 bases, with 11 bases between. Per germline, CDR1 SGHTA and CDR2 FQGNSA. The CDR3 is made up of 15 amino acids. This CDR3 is CASSLALNRKETQYF. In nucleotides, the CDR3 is TGTGCCAGCAGCTTAGCGCTTAATAGAAAAGAGACCCAGTACTTC. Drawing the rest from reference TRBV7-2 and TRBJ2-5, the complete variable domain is GAGVSQSPSNKVTEKGKDVELRCDPISGHTALYWYRQSLGQGLEFLIYFQGNSAPDKSGLPSDRFSAERTGGSVSTLTIQRTQQEDSAVYLCASSLALNRKETQYFGPGTRLLVL.

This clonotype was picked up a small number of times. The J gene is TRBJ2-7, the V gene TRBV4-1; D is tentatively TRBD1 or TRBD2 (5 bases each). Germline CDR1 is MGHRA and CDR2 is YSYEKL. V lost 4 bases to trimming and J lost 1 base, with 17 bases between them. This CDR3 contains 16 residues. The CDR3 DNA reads TGCGCCAGCAGCCTAGCCCCGGGACGGTTATCCTACGAGCAGTACTTC. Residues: CASSLAPGRLSYEQYF.

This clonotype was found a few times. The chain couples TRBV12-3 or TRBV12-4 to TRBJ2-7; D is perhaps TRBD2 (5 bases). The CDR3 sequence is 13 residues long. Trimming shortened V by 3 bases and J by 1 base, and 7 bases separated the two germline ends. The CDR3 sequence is CASSFWESYEQYF. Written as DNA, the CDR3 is TGTGCCAGCAGTTTTTGGGAGTCCTACGAGCAGTACTTC.

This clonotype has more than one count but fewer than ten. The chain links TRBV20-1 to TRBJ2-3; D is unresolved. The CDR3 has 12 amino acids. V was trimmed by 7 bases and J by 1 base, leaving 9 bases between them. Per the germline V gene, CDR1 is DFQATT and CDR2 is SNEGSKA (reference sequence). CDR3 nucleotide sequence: TGCAGTGTGATCCCGGGCACAGATACGCAGTATTTT. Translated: CSVIPGTDTQYF.

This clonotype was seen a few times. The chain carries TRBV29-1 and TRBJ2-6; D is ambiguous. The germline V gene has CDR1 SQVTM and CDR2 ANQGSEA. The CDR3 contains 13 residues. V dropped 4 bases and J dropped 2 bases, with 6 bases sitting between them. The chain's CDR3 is CSVGLAGANVLTF. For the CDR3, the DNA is TGCAGCGTTGGGCTCGCTGGGGCCAACGTCCTGACTTTC.

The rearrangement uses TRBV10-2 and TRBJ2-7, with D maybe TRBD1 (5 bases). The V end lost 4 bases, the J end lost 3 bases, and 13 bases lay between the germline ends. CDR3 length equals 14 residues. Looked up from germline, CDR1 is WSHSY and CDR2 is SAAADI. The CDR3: CASSGGGLLYEQYF. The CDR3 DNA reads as TGCGCCAGCAGTGGGGGCGGCTTACTCTACGAGCAGTACTTC.

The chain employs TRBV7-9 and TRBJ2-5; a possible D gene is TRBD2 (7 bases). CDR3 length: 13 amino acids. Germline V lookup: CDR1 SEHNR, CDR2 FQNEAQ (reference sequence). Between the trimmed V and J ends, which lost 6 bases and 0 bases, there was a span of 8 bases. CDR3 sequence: CASRRGHQETQYF. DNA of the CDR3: TGTGCCAGCAGGCGGGGGCACCAAGAGACCCAGTACTTC. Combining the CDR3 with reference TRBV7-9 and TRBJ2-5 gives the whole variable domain DTGVSQNPRHKITKRGQNVTFRCDPISEHNRLYWYRQTLGQGPEFLTYFQNEAQLEKSRLLSDRFSAERPKGSFSTLEIQRTEQGDSAMYLCASRRGHQETQYFGPGTRLLVL.

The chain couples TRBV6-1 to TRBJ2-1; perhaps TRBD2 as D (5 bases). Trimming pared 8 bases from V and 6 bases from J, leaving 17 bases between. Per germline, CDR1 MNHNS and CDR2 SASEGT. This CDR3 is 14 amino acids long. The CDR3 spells CASSLSAGPNEQFF. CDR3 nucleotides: TGTGCCAGCTCCCTATCGGCGGGCCCCAATGAGCAGTTCTTC.

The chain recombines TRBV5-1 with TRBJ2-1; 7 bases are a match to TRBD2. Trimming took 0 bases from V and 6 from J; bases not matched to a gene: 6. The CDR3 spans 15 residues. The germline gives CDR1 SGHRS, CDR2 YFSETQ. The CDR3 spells CASSLALADVNEQFF. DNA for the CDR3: TGCGCCAGCAGCTTGGCGCTAGCGGATGTCAATGAGCAGTTCTTC.

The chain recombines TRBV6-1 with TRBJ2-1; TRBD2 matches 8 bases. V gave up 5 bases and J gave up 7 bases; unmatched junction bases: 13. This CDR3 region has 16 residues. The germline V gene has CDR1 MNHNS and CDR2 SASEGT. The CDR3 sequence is CASSIDRLAGPNEQFF. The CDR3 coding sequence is TGTGCCAGCAGTATAGATAGGCTAGCGGGTCCAAATGAGCAGTTCTTC.

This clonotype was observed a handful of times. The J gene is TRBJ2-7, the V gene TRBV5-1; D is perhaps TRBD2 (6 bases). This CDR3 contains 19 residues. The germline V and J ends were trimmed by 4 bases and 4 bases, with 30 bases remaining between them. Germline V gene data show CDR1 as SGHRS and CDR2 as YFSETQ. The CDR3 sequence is CASSPRPPGSGTPAYEQYF. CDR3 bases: TGCGCCAGCAGCCCCCGCCCCCCTGGATCCGGGACTCCGGCATACGAGCAGTACTTC.

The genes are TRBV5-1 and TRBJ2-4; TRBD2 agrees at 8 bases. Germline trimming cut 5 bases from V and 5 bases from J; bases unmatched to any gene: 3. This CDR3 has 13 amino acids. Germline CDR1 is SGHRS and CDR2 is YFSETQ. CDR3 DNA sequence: TGCGCCAGCAGGTCAGCGGGGGAAAACATTCAGTACTTC. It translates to CASRSAGENIQYF.

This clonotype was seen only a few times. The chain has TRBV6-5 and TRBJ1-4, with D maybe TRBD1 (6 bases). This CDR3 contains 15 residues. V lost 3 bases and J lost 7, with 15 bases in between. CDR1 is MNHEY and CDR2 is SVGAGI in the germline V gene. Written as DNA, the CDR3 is TGTGCCAGCAGTTATACCACAGGGAGGAGTGAAAAACTGTTTTTT. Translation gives CASSYTTGRSEKLFF.

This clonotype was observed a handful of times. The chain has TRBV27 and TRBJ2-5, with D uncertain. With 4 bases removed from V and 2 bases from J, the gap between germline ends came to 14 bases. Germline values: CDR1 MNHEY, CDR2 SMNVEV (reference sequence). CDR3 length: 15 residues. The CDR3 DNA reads TGTGCCAGCAGTTCCAATAGATTAGGGCAAGAGACCCAGTACTTC. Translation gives CASSSNRLGQETQYF.

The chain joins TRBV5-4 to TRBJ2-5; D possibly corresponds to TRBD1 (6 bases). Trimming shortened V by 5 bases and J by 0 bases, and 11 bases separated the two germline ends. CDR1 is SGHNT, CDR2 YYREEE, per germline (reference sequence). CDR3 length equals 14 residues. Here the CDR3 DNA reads TGTGCCAGCAGAACTACAGGGCACCAAGAGACCCAGTACTTC. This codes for CASRTTGHQETQYF.

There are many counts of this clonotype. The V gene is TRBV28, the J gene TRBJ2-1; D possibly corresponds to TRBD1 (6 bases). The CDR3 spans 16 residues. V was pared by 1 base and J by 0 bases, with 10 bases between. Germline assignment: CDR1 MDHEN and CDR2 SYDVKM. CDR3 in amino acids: CASSLSQGSSYNEQFF. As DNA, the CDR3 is TGTGCCAGCAGTTTATCCCAGGGGAGCTCCTACAATGAGCAGTTCTTC.